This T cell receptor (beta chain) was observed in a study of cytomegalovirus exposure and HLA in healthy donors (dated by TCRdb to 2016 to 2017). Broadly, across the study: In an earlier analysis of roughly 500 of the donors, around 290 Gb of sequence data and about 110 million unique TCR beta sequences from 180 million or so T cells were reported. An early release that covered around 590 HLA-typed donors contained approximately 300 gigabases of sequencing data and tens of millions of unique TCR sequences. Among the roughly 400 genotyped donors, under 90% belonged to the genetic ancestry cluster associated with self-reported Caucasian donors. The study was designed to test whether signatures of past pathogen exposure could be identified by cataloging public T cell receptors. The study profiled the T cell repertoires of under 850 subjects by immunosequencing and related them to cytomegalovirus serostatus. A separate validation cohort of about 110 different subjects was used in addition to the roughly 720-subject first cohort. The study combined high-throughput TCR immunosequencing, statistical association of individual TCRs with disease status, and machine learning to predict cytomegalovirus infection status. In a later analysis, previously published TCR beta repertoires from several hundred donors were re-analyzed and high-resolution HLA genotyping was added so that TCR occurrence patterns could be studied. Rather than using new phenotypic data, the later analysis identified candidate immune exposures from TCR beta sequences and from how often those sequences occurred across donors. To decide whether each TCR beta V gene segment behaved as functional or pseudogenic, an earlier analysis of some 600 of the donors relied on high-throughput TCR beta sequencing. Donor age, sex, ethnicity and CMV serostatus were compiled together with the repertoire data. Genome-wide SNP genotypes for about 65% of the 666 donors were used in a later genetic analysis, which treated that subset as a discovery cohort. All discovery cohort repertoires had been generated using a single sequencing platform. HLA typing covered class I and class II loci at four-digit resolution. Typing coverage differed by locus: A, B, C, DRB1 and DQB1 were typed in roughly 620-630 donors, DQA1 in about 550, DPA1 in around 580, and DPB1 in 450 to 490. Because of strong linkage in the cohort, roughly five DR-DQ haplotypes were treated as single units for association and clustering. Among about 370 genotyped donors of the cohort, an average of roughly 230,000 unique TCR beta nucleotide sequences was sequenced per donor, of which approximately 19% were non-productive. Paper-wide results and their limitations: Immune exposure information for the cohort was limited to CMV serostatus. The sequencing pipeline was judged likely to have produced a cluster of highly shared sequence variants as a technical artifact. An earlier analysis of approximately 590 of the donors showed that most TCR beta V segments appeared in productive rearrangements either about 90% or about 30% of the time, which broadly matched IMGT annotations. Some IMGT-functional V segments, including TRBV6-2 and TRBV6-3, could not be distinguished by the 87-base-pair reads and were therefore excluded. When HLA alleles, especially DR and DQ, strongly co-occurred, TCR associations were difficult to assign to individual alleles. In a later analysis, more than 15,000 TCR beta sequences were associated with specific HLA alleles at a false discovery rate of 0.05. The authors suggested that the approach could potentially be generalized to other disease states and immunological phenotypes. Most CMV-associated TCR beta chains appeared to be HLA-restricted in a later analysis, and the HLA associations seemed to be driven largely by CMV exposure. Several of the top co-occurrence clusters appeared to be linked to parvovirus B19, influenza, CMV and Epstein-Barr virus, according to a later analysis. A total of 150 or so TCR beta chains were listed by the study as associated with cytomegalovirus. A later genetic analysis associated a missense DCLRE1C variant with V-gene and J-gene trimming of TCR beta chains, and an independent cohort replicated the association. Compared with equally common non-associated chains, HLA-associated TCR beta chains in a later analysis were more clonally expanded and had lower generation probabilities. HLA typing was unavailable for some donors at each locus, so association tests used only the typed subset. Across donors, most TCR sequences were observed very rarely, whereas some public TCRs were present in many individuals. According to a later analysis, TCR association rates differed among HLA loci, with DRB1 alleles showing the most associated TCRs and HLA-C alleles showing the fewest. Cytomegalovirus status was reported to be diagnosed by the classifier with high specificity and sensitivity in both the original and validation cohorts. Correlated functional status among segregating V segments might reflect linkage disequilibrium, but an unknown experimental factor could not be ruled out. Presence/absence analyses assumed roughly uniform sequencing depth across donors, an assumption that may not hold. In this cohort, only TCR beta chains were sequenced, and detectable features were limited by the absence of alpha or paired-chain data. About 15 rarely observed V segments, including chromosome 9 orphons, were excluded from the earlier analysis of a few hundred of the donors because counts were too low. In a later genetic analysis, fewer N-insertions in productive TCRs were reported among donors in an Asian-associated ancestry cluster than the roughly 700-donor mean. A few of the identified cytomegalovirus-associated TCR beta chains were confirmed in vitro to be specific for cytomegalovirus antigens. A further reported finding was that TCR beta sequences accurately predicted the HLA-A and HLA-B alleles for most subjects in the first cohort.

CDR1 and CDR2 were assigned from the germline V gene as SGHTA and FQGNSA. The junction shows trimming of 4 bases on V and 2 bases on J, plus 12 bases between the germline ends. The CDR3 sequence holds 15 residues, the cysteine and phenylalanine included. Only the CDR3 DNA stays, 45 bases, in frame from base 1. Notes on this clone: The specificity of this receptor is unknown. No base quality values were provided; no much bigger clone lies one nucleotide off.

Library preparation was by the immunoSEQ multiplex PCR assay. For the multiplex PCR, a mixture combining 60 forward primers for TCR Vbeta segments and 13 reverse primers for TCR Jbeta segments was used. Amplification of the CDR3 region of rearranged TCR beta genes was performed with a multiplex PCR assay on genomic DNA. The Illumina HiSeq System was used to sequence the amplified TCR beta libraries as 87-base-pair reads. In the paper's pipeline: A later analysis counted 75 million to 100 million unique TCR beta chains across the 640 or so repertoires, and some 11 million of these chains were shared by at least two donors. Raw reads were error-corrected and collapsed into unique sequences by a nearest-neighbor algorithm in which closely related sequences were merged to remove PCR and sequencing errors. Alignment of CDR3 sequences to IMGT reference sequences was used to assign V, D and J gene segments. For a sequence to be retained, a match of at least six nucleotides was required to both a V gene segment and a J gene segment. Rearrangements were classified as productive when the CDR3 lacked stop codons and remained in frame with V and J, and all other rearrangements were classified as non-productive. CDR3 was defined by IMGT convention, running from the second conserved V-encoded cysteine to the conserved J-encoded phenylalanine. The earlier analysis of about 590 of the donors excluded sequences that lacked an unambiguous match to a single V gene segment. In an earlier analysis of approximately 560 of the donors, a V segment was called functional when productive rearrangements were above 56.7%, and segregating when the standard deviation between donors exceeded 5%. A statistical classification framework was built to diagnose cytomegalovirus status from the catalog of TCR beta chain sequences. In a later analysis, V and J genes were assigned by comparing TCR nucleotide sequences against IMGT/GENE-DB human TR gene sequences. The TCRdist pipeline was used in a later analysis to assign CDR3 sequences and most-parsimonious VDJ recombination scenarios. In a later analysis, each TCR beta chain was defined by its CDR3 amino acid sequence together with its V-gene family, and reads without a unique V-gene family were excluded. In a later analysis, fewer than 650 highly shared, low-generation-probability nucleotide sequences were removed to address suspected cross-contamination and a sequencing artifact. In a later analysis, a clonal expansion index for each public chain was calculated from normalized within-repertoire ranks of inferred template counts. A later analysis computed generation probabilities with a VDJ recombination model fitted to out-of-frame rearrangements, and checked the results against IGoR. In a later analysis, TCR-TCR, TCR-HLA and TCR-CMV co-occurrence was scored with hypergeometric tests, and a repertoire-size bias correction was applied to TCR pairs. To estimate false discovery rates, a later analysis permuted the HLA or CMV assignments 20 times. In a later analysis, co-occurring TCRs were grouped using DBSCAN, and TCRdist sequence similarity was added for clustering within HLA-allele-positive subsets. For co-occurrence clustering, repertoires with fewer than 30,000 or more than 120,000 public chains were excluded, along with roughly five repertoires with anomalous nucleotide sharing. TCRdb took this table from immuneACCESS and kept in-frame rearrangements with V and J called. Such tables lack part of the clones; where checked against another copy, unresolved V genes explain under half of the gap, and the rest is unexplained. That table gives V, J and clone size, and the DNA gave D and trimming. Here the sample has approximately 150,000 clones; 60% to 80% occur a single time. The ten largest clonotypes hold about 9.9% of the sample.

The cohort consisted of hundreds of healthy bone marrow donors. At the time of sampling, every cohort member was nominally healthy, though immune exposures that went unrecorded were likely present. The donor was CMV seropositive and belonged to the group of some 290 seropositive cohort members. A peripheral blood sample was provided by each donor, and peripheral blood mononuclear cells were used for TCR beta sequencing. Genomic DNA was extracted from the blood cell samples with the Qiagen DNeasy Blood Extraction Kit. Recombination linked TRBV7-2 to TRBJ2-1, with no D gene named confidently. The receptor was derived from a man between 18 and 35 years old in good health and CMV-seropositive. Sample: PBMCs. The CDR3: CASSSDSVTYNEQFF. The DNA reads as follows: TGTGCCAGCAGCTCAGACTCAGTAACCTACAATGAGCAGTTCTTC.